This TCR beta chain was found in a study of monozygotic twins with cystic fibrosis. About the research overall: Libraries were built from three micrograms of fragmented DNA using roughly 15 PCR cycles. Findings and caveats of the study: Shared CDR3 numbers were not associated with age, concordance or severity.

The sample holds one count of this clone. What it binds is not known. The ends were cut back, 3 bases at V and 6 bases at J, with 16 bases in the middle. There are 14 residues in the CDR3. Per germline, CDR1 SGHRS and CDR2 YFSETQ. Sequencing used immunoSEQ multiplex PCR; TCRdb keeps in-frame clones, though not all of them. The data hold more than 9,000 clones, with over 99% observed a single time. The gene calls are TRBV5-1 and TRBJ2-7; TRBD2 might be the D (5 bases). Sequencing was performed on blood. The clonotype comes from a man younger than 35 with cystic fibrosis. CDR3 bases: TGCGCCAGCAGCTGGCGGCAGGCGGGTCGCGAGCAGTACTTC. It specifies CASSWRQAGREQYF.